Sequencing of this T cell receptor (beta chain) was carried out in a study of identical twins. Study-level findings and limits: Fewer insertions were carried by abundant cord blood beta clonotypes, but none was seen in memory repertoires.

This clonotype was picked up a small number of times. Its antigen is undetermined. This CDR3 spans 13 amino acids. CDR1 is SGHRS, CDR2 YFSETQ, per germline. Trimming removed 1 base from V and 2 bases from J, with 6 bases in between. MiXCR, run by TCRdb on the 5' RACE reads, gives a single entry per CDR3 protein. The top ten hold 12% of the sample, which has 420,000 or so distinct CDR3 sequences, about 18% seen once. This TCR was recovered from a man over 45 in good health. V and J are TRBV5-1 and TRBJ2-5; D is uncertain. Sequenced sample: naive T cells sorted from blood. This CDR3 reads CASSLQQQETQYF. The CDR3 DNA sequence: TGCGCCAGCAGCTTGCAGCAACAAGAGACCCAGTACTTC.